This T cell receptor (beta chain) was sequenced during a study of T-cell reconstitution after alpha-beta-depleted transplantation in children. Unique molecular identifiers featured in how the TCRbeta library was prepared. TCRdb re-analysed the PCR reads in MiXCR, keeping a single row per CDR3 protein. The table has 280,000 or so distinct CDR3 sequences, approximately 10% seen once. This clonotype has ten or more counts. What it binds is unknown. The study's findings and limits: By one year post-transplant, T-cell counts and diversity largely arose from T cells that were newly produced. Reportedly, only several hundred clones from non-depleted graft cells drove alpha-beta T-cell counts at about two months.

CDR1 and CDR2 (germline): KGHSH, LQKENI. The CDR3 runs 14 residues. V trimming: 8 bases; J trimming: 7 bases; junction bases outside the gene matches: 12. The chain recombines TRBV18 with TRBJ2-7; TRBD1 agrees at 9 bases. The specimen comprised peripheral blood, sampled 180 days after TCRalphabeta/CD19-depleted stem cell transplant. The receptor comes from a male patient under 10 years old who had a stem cell transplant for chronic granulomatous disease, so the T cells may come from the graft donor. CDR3 DNA: TGTGCCAGCCCGGGACAGGGAGGGAGGCGAGAGCAGTACTTC. Protein sequence: CASPGQGGRREQYF.